This TCR beta chain was sequenced during a study of graft-versus-host responses after intestinal transplantation. Study-level information: Recipients uniformly received anti-thymocyte globulin induction, followed by tacrolimus and steroids for three to four years.

Study-wide results and caveats: Early post-transplant HvG declines showed an association with peak circulating GvH clone levels. Those patients showing graft-donor T cell macrochimerism displayed high graft-versus-host to host-versus-graft clonal ratios in allografts. Among recipient marrow samples, GvH clones were found; some appeared first in ileum or blood.

The method was immunoSEQ multiplex PCR; TCRdb's version includes in-frame clones alone and lacks a portion of them. Of 90,000 to 130,000 clones listed, more than 80% are singletons. V was pared by 0 bases and J by 0 bases, with 9 bases between. From germline, CDR1 is SGHRS and CDR2 YFSETQ. The CDR3 is made up of 15 amino acids. A note on this clone: The target antigen is unknown.

This chain links TRBV5-1 with TRBJ1-1; D is uncertain. The starting material was unstimulated CD4+ T cells sorted from spleen or lymph node cells, obtained before transplant. This clonotype was sampled from a human donor who was the organ donor for an intestinal transplant. CDR3 coding DNA: TGCGCCAGCAGCTTGGAGCTGGGGATGAACACTGAAGCTTTCTTT. Protein: CASSLELGMNTEAFF.